The T cell receptor (beta chain) under discussion was sequenced for a study of lymphopenia after photon versus proton radiotherapy. Study-wide results and limits: After lymphocyte nadir, photon-treated repertoires showed oligoclonal expansion, especially CD8+ Temra. Authors raise, but do not show, better survival with proton therapy. In patients who died, overall survival fell as post-nadir TCR diversity dropped more. Proton therapy kept repertoires fairly stable, unlike photons, which gained effector/memory cells.

Details on this clone: Its antigen is as yet unknown.

The V gene's germline CDR1 is SGHTA and CDR2 FQGTGA. The CDR3 extends over 17 amino acids. V dropped 6 bases and J dropped 0; count of bases not matched to a gene: 8. Using immunoSEQ multiplex PCR, the repertoire was profiled, and TCRdb retains in-frame clones only, with some absent. The profile shows 60,000 or so clones, around 85% of them singletons. J is TRBJ2-1 and V is TRBV7-3, with 10 bases identical to TRBD2. The TCR sequence derives from a man in his forties with gastric cancer. Here the sequenced sample was peripheral blood, taken from a patient treated with photon-based radiotherapy. The CDR3 spells CASSRTSGASSYNEQFF. For the CDR3, the DNA is TGTGCCAGCAGTCGTACTAGCGGGGCTAGCTCCTACAATGAGCAGTTCTTC.